Shown below are 19 T cell receptor beta chains from a single sample sequenced in a study of blood T cell repertoires in COVID-19. Profiled with immunoSEQ multiplex PCR; TCRdb holds only in-frame clones, not every one. The sample includes about 200,000 clones, approximately 80% of them seen just once. Sequencing was carried out using PBMCs or T cells enriched from blood (not recorded which). The receptors here all came from a woman aged 40 to 49 with acute COVID-19.

As regards this clone: Other DNA sequences in this specimen translate into the identical CDR3. This rearrangement joins TRBV3-1 (or the pseudogene TRBV3-2) to TRBJ1-1; D ambiguous. The CDR3 is 11 amino acids. Trimming removed 0 bases at V and 7 bases at J, with 3 bases between. CDR1 and CDR2 (germline): LGHDT, YNNKEL (reference sequence). CDR3 amino acids: CASSQDREAFF. The DNA of the CDR3 is TGTGCCAGCAGCCAAGATCGTGAAGCTTTCTTT.

The J gene is TRBJ2-1, the V gene TRBV5-1, with a tentative D call TRBD1 (5 bases). The CDR3 runs 15 residues. Germline V gene data show CDR1 as SGHRS and CDR2 as YFSETQ. V was cut by 0 bases and J by 4 bases, with 11 bases left in between. In DNA, the CDR3 is TGCGCCAGCAGCTTGGCCGCAGGGCCTTACAATGAGCAGTTCTTC. This codes for CASSLAAGPYNEQFF.

This chain uses TRBV7-2 with TRBJ2-1; 11 nucleotides align to TRBD2. V was clipped by 3 bases and J by 2 bases; unmatched bases: 3. CDR1 SGHTA and CDR2 FQGNSA come from the germline V gene. The CDR3 loop spans 16 amino acids. The DNA for the CDR3 is TGTGCCAGCAGCTTGGCTAGCGGGAGGACCTACAATGAGCAGTTCTTC. This translates into CASSLASGRTYNEQFF. Full variable domain (outside the CDR3, taken from reference TRBV7-2 and TRBJ2-1): GAGVSQSPSNKVTEKGKDVELRCDPISGHTALYWYRQSLGQGLEFLIYFQGNSAPDKSGLPSDRFSAERTGGSVSTLTIQRTQQEDSAVYLCASSLASGRTYNEQFFGPGTRLTVL.

The genes are TRBV7-2 and TRBJ1-2; 7 bases fit TRBD1. Trimming at V came to 4 bases and at J to 7 bases, leaving 9 bases not matched to a gene. This CDR3 is 14 amino acids long. Germline assignment: CDR1 SGHTA and CDR2 FQGNSA. CDR3 bases: TGTGCCAGCAGCTCCTACGGGGACAGTAGTGGCTACACCTTC. Translated, it gives CASSSYGDSSGYTF.

This clone was recorded only once. The chain couples TRBV30 to TRBJ2-4, with D uncertain. V gave up 1 base and J gave up 8 bases, with 12 bases separating them. Germline assignment: CDR1 GTSNPN and CDR2 SVGIG (reference sequence). The CDR3 extends over 13 amino acids. The CDR3 DNA is TGTGCCTGGAGTGGATCCGGGTTAGACATTCAGTACTTC. Protein product: CAWSGSGLDIQYF.

The chain carries TRBV28 and TRBJ2-1, with TRBD2 matching over 12 bases. The CDR3 has 17 amino acids. The J segment lost 4 bases and the V segment lost 5 bases, leaving 9 bases of the junction unmatched. CDR1 is MDHEN, CDR2 SYDVKM, per germline. CDR3 nucleotide sequence: TGTGCCAGCAGTCACCGCAGACTAGCGGGGGTGTACAATGAGCAGTTCTTC. Its translation is CASSHRRLAGVYNEQFF. Looking up the rest from reference TRBV28 and TRBJ2-1 gives the full variable domain: DVKVTQSSRYLVKRTGEKVFLECVQDMDHENMFWYRQDPGLGLRLIYFSYDVKMKEKGDIPEGYSVSREKKERFSLILESASTNQTSMYLCASSHRRLAGVYNEQFFGPGTRLTVL.

The rearrangement links TRBV19 to TRBJ2-7; perhaps TRBD1 as D (6 bases). CDR1 is LNHDA, CDR2 SQIVND, per germline (reference sequence). Deletions cut 3 bases from V and 3 bases from J, with 12 bases between. The CDR3 covers 14 residues. The CDR3 DNA is TGTGCCAGTAGTATCGGGACAAGGAGCTACGAGCAGTACTTC. This encodes CASSIGTRSYEQYF.

This clone appeared once. The rearrangement uses TRBV28 and TRBJ1-3; weak D call: TRBD1 (6 bases). Germline assignment: CDR1 MDHEN and CDR2 SYDVKM. This CDR3 has 15 residues. The ends were cut back, 4 bases at V and 0 bases at J, with 10 bases in the middle. This chain's CDR3 is CASSYRDGSGNTIYF. CDR3 DNA: TGTGCCAGCAGTTACAGGGACGGCTCTGGAAACACCATATATTTT.

V is TRBV15 and J is TRBJ1-4; the D is unclear. The CDR3 loop spans 18 amino acids. Between the trimmed V and J ends, which lost 0 bases and 0 bases, there was a span of 14 bases. In germline, CDR1 is LNHNV, CDR2 YYDKDF (reference sequence). The CDR3 here is CATSRDGRGKTTNEKLFF. In DNA, the CDR3 is TGTGCCACCAGCAGAGATGGGAGAGGAAAAACAACTAATGAAAAACTGTTTTTT.

This chain joins TRBV19 and TRBJ2-5, with D tentatively TRBD1 (6 bases). Germline-derived CDR1 and CDR2 are LNHDA and SQIVND (reference sequence). This CDR3 region has 13 residues. V was shortened by 5 bases and J by 5 bases, with 12 bases between the two germline ends. The CDR3 here is CASSYVGAETQYF. The CDR3 DNA reads TGTGCCAGTAGTTATGTGGGGGCTGAGACCCAGTACTTC.

The chain links TRBV4-1 to TRBJ1-1; D gene ambiguous. The CDR3 is made up of 14 amino acids. The ends were cut back, 0 bases at V and 0 bases at J, with 5 bases in the middle. The germline CDR1 and CDR2 sequences are MGHRA and YSYEKL. CDR3 residues: CASSQEPVNTEAFF. CDR3 DNA sequence: TGCGCCAGCAGCCAAGAGCCAGTGAACACTGAAGCTTTCTTT.

The CDR3 nucleotides are TGTGCCAGCAGCGAAAGCGGGGGAGAGATCCAGAGCACAGATACGCAGTATTTT. This translates into CASSESGGEIQSTDTQYF. The V and J genes are TRBV7-3 and TRBJ2-3; 8 nucleotides agree with TRBD2. The ends lost 5 bases at V and 0 bases at J; junction bases unmatched: 13. CDR1 is SGHTA, CDR2 FQGTGA, per germline. The CDR3 sequence is 18 residues long.

This rearrangement joins TRBV27 to TRBJ1-1; D is undetermined. CDR3 length: 15 residues. V lost 6 bases and J lost 4, with 18 bases in between. From germline, CDR1 is MNHEY and CDR2 SMNVEV (reference sequence). The CDR3, as DNA: TGTGCCAGCAGCGGGAAAGGAGCAGGCGGCACTGAAGCTTTCTTT. It codes for CASSGKGAGGTEAFF.

This chain joins TRBV10-1 and TRBJ1-1; D is undetermined. CDR1 is WNHNN and CDR2 is SYGVQD in the germline V gene (reference sequence). The V end lost 4 bases, the J end lost 1 base, and 10 bases lay between the germline ends. The CDR3 runs 14 residues. The CDR3 DNA sequence: TGCGCCAGCAGTGGTGGCCAGTCGAACACTGAAGCTTTCTTT. The encoded protein is CASSGGQSNTEAFF.

The chain is built from TRBV7-2 and TRBJ1-2; a weak D match, TRBD1 (5 bases). The CDR3 covers 13 residues. The germline CDR1 and CDR2 sequences are SGHTA and FQGNSA. V shed 1 base and J shed 8 bases, with 11 bases lying between them. CDR3 nucleotides: TGTGCCAGCAGCTTAGACAGGAGACGAGGCTACACCTTC. This codes for CASSLDRRRGYTF.

The chain joins TRBV6-4 to TRBJ2-1; 9 bases match TRBD2. The germline gives CDR1 MRHNA, CDR2 SNTAGT. CDR3 length: 15 residues. Trimming at V came to 7 bases and at J to 5 bases, leaving 9 bases not matched to a gene. The CDR3 nucleotides are TGTGCCAGCACCCAAGAAGCGGGAGGTCACAATGAGCAGTTCTTC. Its protein is CASTQEAGGHNEQFF.

The chain employs TRBV21-1 and TRBJ2-2; the tabulated D call, TRBD1, remains unverified against the DNA. TRBV21-1 is reported as a pseudogene. The CDR3 sequence is 17 residues long. CDR3 coding DNA: TGTGCCAGCAGCAAAGCGCCGGGACAGGTAGACACCGGGGAGCTGTTTTTT. This translates into CASSKAPGQVDTGELFF.

This clone turned up a few times. The chain joins TRBV28 to TRBJ2-3, with 7 bases that match TRBD2. Germline loops: CDR1 MDHEN, CDR2 SYDVKM. CDR3 size: 13 residues. After removal of 10 bases from V and 2 bases from J, the junction contained 6 bases not matched to a gene. The CDR3 coding sequence is TGTGCCACCTTCGGGGGGTCCACAGATACGCAGTATTTT. It translates to CATFGGSTDTQYF. The variable domain in full, completed from reference TRBV28 and TRBJ2-3, reads DVKVTQSSRYLVKRTGEKVFLECVQDMDHENMFWYRQDPGLGLRLIYFSYDVKMKEKGDIPEGYSVSREKKERFSLILESASTNQTSMYLCATFGGSTDTQYFGPGTRLTVL.

This clone was picked up one time. V usage is TRBV3-1 (or the pseudogene TRBV3-2) and J usage is TRBJ1-2, with D tentatively TRBD1 (6 bases). Germline V gene lookup returns CDR1 LGHDT and CDR2 YNNKEL (reference sequence). This CDR3 spans 16 amino acids. V gave up 4 bases and J gave up 8 bases, with 23 bases separating them. Here the CDR3 reads CASSLNAEGVRIGYTF. The CDR3 DNA sequence: TGTGCCAGCAGCCTGAATGCCGAGGGGGTCCGGATAGGCTACACCTTC.